Shown below are 23 T cell receptor beta chains from a single sample sequenced in a study of early T cells in non-severe SARS-CoV-2 infection (dated by TCRdb to about 2021). The receptor library was made with 5' RACE. Reads for this sample came from a NextSeq 500. TCRdb trimmed the raw reads at Q25, called clones with MiXCR and kept productive beta chains. Each CDR3 protein appears once, grouped with its most common genes and DNA. The sample profile shows 80,000 to 95,000 distinct CDR3 sequences; 9% to 15% of them were found once. The top ten hold over 6.5% of the sample. The sample was whole blood. All receptors derive from an adult who was a healthcare worker with PCR-confirmed SARS-CoV-2 infection or an uninfected control (not recorded which).

CDR3 sequence: CASSPSLASGRANEQFF. In DNA form, the CDR3 reads TGCGCCAGCAGCCCGTCCCTAGCTAGCGGGAGGGCCAATGAGCAGTTCTTC. The chain uses TRBV5-1 and TRBJ2-1, with 12 bases aligning to TRBD2. Germline assignment: CDR1 SGHRS and CDR2 YFSETQ. The CDR3 consists of 17 residues. Unmatched junction bases numbered 11, after V lost 4 bases and J lost 6 bases.

This clonotype was seen more than once but under ten times. The chain has TRBV6-5 and TRBJ1-5; D gene uncertain. The germline V gene encodes CDR1 MNHEY and CDR2 SVGAGI. The V end lost 6 bases, the J end lost 2 bases, and 8 bases lay between the germline ends. The CDR3 has 13 residues. The CDR3 protein is CASSVRGNQPQHF. The CDR3 DNA is TGTGCCAGCAGCGTTCGTGGCAATCAGCCCCAGCATTTT.

The table lists this clonotype with many counts. The chain recombines TRBV19 with TRBJ2-7, with TRBD2 matching over 7 bases. Per the germline V gene, CDR1 is LNHDA and CDR2 is SQIVND (reference sequence). After removal of 10 bases from V and 1 base from J, the junction contained 19 bases not matched to a gene. CDR3 length: 17 residues. The CDR3 DNA reads TGTGCCACTCGGACACGGCAAACTAGCGTGGGGTCCTACGAGCAGTACTTC. Protein sequence: CATRTRQTSVGSYEQYF. Variable domain in full (rest from reference TRBV19 and TRBJ2-7): DGGITQSPKYLFRKEGQNVTLSCEQNLNHDAMYWYRQDPGQGLRLIYYSQIVNDFQKGDIAEGYSVSREKKESFPLTVTSAQKNPTAFYLCATRTRQTSVGSYEQYFGPGTRLTVT.

There are many counts of this clonotype. This rearrangement joins TRBV3-1 to TRBJ2-5, with D unresolved. In germline, CDR1 is LGHDT, CDR2 YNNKEL (reference sequence). Trimming cost V 5 bases and J 2 bases, with 9 bases left between them. CDR3 size: 13 residues. The CDR3 reads CASSSGSQETQYF. The CDR3 DNA reads TGTGCCAGCAGCTCCGGGTCTCAAGAGACCCAGTACTTC.

This chain connects TRBV19 to TRBJ2-1; 11 bases fit TRBD2. J was trimmed by 5 bases and V by 6 bases; bases with no gene match: 6. The CDR3 consists of 15 residues. From germline, CDR1 is LNHDA and CDR2 SQIVND (reference sequence). CDR3 nucleotides: TGTGCCAGTAGGAGACTAGCGGGACCGAACAATGAGCAGTTCTTC. Its translation: CASRRLAGPNNEQFF.

This clonotype occurred a few times. The J gene is TRBJ2-7, the V gene TRBV9; 9 bases match TRBD1. The ends lost 4 bases at V and 4 bases at J; junction bases unmatched: 6. Germline loops: CDR1 SGDLS, CDR2 YYNGEE. The CDR3 totals 14 residues. CDR3 region: CASSWTGEGYEQYF. CDR3 DNA: TGTGCCAGCAGCTGGACAGGGGAAGGGTACGAGCAGTACTTC.

V gene TRBV19 combines with J gene TRBJ2-7; weak D call: TRBD2 (6 bases). This CDR3 has 13 amino acids. In germline, CDR1 is LNHDA, CDR2 SQIVND (reference sequence). V lost 7 bases to trimming and J lost 5 bases, with 15 bases between them. The CDR3 loop is CASNGGTANEQYF. For the CDR3, the DNA is TGTGCCAGTAACGGCGGGACCGCCAACGAGCAGTACTTC.

This chain joins TRBV4-3 and TRBJ2-7; the D is unclear. V was trimmed by 0 bases and J by 2 bases, leaving 11 bases between them. The CDR3 runs 15 residues. Looked up from germline, CDR1 is LGHNA and CDR2 is YSLEER. The CDR3 nucleotides are TGCGCCAGCAGCCAAGATAGGAACAGCCCCTACGAGCAGTACTTC. It codes for CASSQDRNSPYEQYF.

This clonotype was counted only a few times. CDR3 sequence (DNA): TGTGCCATCAGTAAAGGAAACACTGAAGCTTTCTTT. Protein product: CAISKGNTEAFF. V gene TRBV10-3 combines with J gene TRBJ1-1, with no clear D. CDR3 length: 12 amino acids. The germline gives CDR1 ENHRY, CDR2 SYGVKD. The germline V and J ends were trimmed by 5 bases and 2 bases, with 6 bases remaining between them.

This clonotype has more than one count but fewer than ten. The J gene is TRBJ2-5, the V gene TRBV9, with D perhaps assigned TRBD1 or TRBD2 (5 bases each). The germline gives CDR1 SGDLS, CDR2 YYNGEE. V was cut by 2 bases and J by 14 bases, with 19 bases left in between. The CDR3 consists of 13 residues. CDR3 in DNA: TGTGCCAGCAGCGTGGATGGGACCTCATTTCGCTACTTC. Amino acid sequence: CASSVDGTSFRYF.

The chain joins TRBV6-2 or TRBV6-3 to TRBJ1-2; no reliable D call. The CDR3 loop spans 13 amino acids. CDR1 and CDR2 (germline): MNHEY, SVGEGT. Trimming pared 6 bases from V and 5 bases from J, leaving 13 bases between. CDR3 DNA: TGTGCCAGCAGCGAAGGACGGTTTTATGGCTACACCTTC. Translating gives CASSEGRFYGYTF.

This clonotype was observed a handful of times. This sequence joins TRBV5-1 and TRBJ2-1, with a tentative D call TRBD2 (6 bases). The germline V gene has CDR1 SGHRS and CDR2 YFSETQ. V was clipped by 0 bases and J by 0 bases, with 10 bases between them. This CDR3 contains 16 residues. CDR3 nucleotide sequence: TGCGCCAGCAGCTTGGGAGCTAGCGCCTCCTACAATGAGCAGTTCTTC. Translated, it gives CASSLGASASYNEQFF.

The chain joins TRBV20-1 to TRBJ2-7, with 8 bases that match TRBD1. Germline CDR1 is DFQATT and CDR2 is SNEGSKA (reference sequence). The V and J ends lost 3 bases and 4 bases, in that order; junction bases with no gene match: 8. This CDR3 has 14 amino acids. The CDR3, as DNA: TGCAGTGCTAGTTTCCGGACAGGGACGTACGAGCAGTACTTC. Translated: CSASFRTGTYEQYF.

This chain joins TRBV11-3 and TRBJ1-1; the match to TRBD1 covers 10 bases. Germline CDR1 reads SGHNT; CDR2 reads YENEEA. Losses at the gene ends were 2 bases for V and 4 bases for J; bases not matched to a gene: 1. This CDR3 is 14 amino acids long. The CDR3 DNA reads TGTGCCAGCAGCTTACGGACAGGGGGCACTGAAGCTTTCTTT. This codes for CASSLRTGGTEAFF.

The chain uses TRBV6-2 or TRBV6-3 and TRBJ2-5; 9 bases line up with TRBD2. This CDR3 comprises 16 residues. V was clipped by 5 bases and J by 2 bases; unmatched bases: 9. The germline V gene encodes CDR1 MNHEY and CDR2 SVGEGT. CDR3 nucleotides: TGTGCCAGCAGTCGCGGACTAGCGACGATTCAAGAGACCCAGTACTTC. It codes for CASSRGLATIQETQYF.

This clonotype was counted between two and nine times. The genes are TRBV7-9 and TRBJ1-1, with TRBD1 as a possible D gene (5 bases). The V gene's germline CDR1 is SEHNR and CDR2 FQNEAQ (reference sequence). CDR3 length: 13 residues. V was clipped by 5 bases and J by 1 base, with 8 bases between them. The CDR3 here is CASSQQENTEAFF. The CDR3 DNA sequence: TGTGCCAGCAGCCAACAGGAGAACACTGAAGCTTTCTTT.

This clonotype has a handful of counts. The genes are TRBV5-4 and TRBJ2-7, with 10 nucleotides matching TRBD2. Germline values: CDR1 SGHNT, CDR2 YYREEE (reference sequence). V dropped 0 bases and J dropped 3; count of bases not matched to a gene: 6. This CDR3 is built from 16 residues. DNA for the CDR3: TGTGCCAGCAGCTTGGCCACGGGACTAGCGAGCTACGAGCAGTACTTC. This gives the protein CASSLATGLASYEQYF. Combining the CDR3 with reference TRBV5-4 and TRBJ2-7 gives the whole variable domain ETGVTQSPTHLIKTRGQQVTLRCSSQSGHNTVSWYQQALGQGPQFIFQYYREEENGRGNFPPRFSGLQFPNYSSELNVNALELDDSALYLCASSLATGLASYEQYFGPGTRLTVT.

The chain is built from TRBV6-5 and TRBJ2-1; tentatively, D is TRBD2 (5 bases). Trimming removed 2 bases from V and 7 bases from J, with 18 bases in between. The CDR3 covers 16 residues. From germline, CDR1 is MNHEY and CDR2 SVGAGI. The CDR3 nucleotides are TGTGCCAGCAGTTACAGCCTGGGAGTTCCGGGAAATGAGCAGTTCTTC. This gives the protein CASSYSLGVPGNEQFF.

The chain has TRBV9 and TRBJ2-3; possibly TRBD1 or TRBD2 for D (5 bases each). Trimming took 3 bases from V and 2 from J, leaving 16 bases between them. This CDR3 is built from 16 residues. Germline V gene data show CDR1 as SGDLS and CDR2 as YYNGEE. CDR3 DNA: TGTGCCAGCAGCGCTACAACCGGGACGGACACAGATACGCAGTATTTT. This translates into CASSATTGTDTDTQYF.

The V call is TRBV20-1, the J call TRBJ1-4; TRBD1 agrees at 8 bases. The CDR3 sequence is 16 residues long. CDR1 and CDR2 (germline): DFQATT, SNEGSKA (reference sequence). V shed 6 bases, J shed 8 bases, and the junction held 17 bases outside the gene matches. The CDR3 DNA sequence: TGCAGTGCGGGCGGCCGAGGACAGGGTGGTATCGAAAAACTGTTTTTT. It translates to CSAGGRGQGGIEKLFF.

This clonotype was found a few times. The chain recombines TRBV20-1 with TRBJ2-6; no reliable D call. From germline, CDR1 is DFQATT and CDR2 SNEGSKA (reference sequence). The CDR3 contains 14 residues. Trimming removed 6 bases from V and 0 bases from J, with 9 bases in between. CDR3 in DNA: TGCAGTGCGTCCTCGGGCTCTGGGGCCAACGTCCTGACTTTC. Its translation: CSASSGSGANVLTF.

This clonotype has at least ten counts. The rearrangement joins TRBV6-4 to TRBJ1-1, with D tentatively TRBD1 (5 bases). V dropped 2 bases and J dropped 4 bases, with 20 bases sitting between them. This CDR3 is built from 17 residues. Germline V lookup: CDR1 MRHNA, CDR2 SNTAGT. As DNA, the CDR3 is TGTGCCAGCAGTGACCGCGACAGAGGTCGAAGGGGCACTGAAGCTTTCTTT. Its translation is CASSDRDRGRRGTEAFF.

The sample holds many counts of this clonotype. V usage is TRBV5-6 and J usage is TRBJ2-3; D is uncertain. The CDR3 is 13 amino acids. The V gene's germline CDR1 is SGHDT and CDR2 YYEEEE. The V end lost 0 bases, the J end lost 9 bases, and 11 bases lay between the germline ends. CDR3 in amino acids: CASSLAGPGTQYF. In DNA, the CDR3 is TGTGCCAGCAGCTTGGCAGGCCCCGGCACGCAGTATTTT.